This T cell receptor (beta chain) is from a study of OX40 agonist ivuxolimab in advanced cancers. Study information: The diagnoses of dose-escalation patients were hepatocellular carcinoma, melanoma, renal cell or head and neck cancer. Eligibility admitted prior anti-PD-1, anti-PD-L1 or anti-CTLA-4 therapy; 35% to 40% had some.

V was pared by 5 bases and J by 7 bases, with 7 bases of the junction left unmatched. The CDR3 loop spans 14 amino acids. CDR1 and CDR2 (germline): MNHEY, SMNVEV (reference sequence). Assay: immunoSEQ multiplex PCR; the TCRdb copy retains only in-frame clones and omits some. The sample holds fewer than 85,000 clones, about 87% seen once. The chain couples TRBV27 to TRBJ1-5; 8 bases agree with TRBD1. This receptor was taken from an adult with an advanced solid tumor such as melanoma, head and neck, liver or kidney cancer. This material consisted of CD4+ or CD8+ T cells sorted from blood, taken in a trial of the OX40 agonist ivuxolimab. This CDR3 reads CASSMATGGQPQHF. For the CDR3, the DNA is TGTGCCAGCAGTATGGCTACAGGGGGGCAGCCCCAGCATTTT.